The 17 T cell receptor beta chains below all came from one sample that was sequenced in a study of Ad26.COV2.S vaccination and SARS-CoV-2 variants. Sequencing was performed with immunoSEQ multiplex PCR; in TCRdb, only in-frame clones are kept and a portion is missing. Of 150,000 to 200,000 clones in the sample, around 88% were seen once. The input for sequencing was peripheral blood, taken after recovery from COVID-19. Receptors were obtained from a human donor who had recovered from COVID-19.

This sequence joins TRBV24-1 and TRBJ1-5; TRBD1 might be the D (5 bases). V dropped 9 bases and J dropped 0 bases, with 14 bases sitting between them. This CDR3 is 15 amino acids long. Germline V CDR1 and CDR2: KGHDR, SFDVKD. The CDR3 protein is CATASGMSSNQPQHF. The CDR3 DNA reads TGTGCCACCGCTTCAGGGATGAGTAGCAATCAGCCCCAGCATTTT.

The chain uses TRBV30 and TRBJ1-2; no reliable D call. Germline V gene lookup returns CDR1 GTSNPN and CDR2 SVGIG (reference sequence). This CDR3 is built from 12 residues. Trimming left V 1 base short and J 6 bases short, with 9 bases between. The CDR3 DNA reads as TGTGCCTGGAGTGCAGCATTCAATGGCTACACCTTC. Protein sequence: CAWSAAFNGYTF.

A note on this clone: The germline gene is not matched at one end of the junction; a read error may be the cause. The chain has TRBV5-1 and TRBJ1-6; D remains unclear. Germline CDR1 SGHRS, CDR2 YFSETQ. The CDR3 totals 12 residues. CDR3 sequence reads: CASSSDNSPLHF. CDR3 nucleotides: TGCGCCAGCAGCTCCGATAATTCACCCCTCCACTTT.

V usage is TRBV7-8 and J usage is TRBJ1-1; D is undetermined. The germline V and J ends were trimmed by 2 bases and 3 bases, with 19 bases remaining between them. This CDR3 comprises 17 residues. Germline values: CDR1 SGHVS, CDR2 FQNEAQ. The CDR3 DNA is TGTGCCAGCAGCTTAATCGGAGCAGGCTGGTTAGACACTGAAGCTTTCTTT. Translating gives CASSLIGAGWLDTEAFF.

This chain links TRBV25-1 with TRBJ2-3; 10 nucleotides line up with TRBD1. CDR1 is MGHDK and CDR2 is SYGVNS in the germline V gene. This CDR3 has 16 amino acids. V lost 8 bases and J lost 4; bases outside the gene matches: 12. CDR3 in DNA: TGTGCCAGCTACCCAACCCCGGGACAGGGGTCAGATACGCAGTATTTT. Its protein is CASYPTPGQGSDTQYF.

This clone was seen only once. The chain has TRBV5-1 and TRBJ1-3; D gene uncertain. Germline lookup yields CDR1 SGHRS and CDR2 YFSETQ. With 4 bases removed from V and 1 base from J, the gap between germline ends came to 9 bases. This CDR3 is 14 amino acids long. CDR3 nucleotide sequence: TGCGCCAGCAGCCCCGAGGCTTCTGGAAACACCATATATTTT. It yields the protein CASSPEASGNTIYF.

The chain carries TRBV7-3 and TRBJ2-5; a possible D gene is TRBD2 (5 bases). V dropped 2 bases and J dropped 0 bases, with 19 bases sitting between them. The CDR3 spans 18 residues. CDR1 and CDR2 from the germline V gene are SGHTA and FQGTGA. CDR3 DNA: TGTGCCAGCAGCTTATACCCACCGGAAAGAGGGTACCAAGAGACCCAGTACTTC. Residues: CASSLYPPERGYQETQYF.

The table lists this clone with a few counts. V usage is TRBV6-6 and J usage is TRBJ1-1, with 7 positions matching TRBD1. Germline V gene data show CDR1 as MNHNY and CDR2 as SVGAGI (reference sequence). The junction had 8 bases not matched to a gene; V was cut back by 7 bases and J by 9 bases. The CDR3 runs to 12 residues. CDR3 in DNA: TGTGCCAGCATTCACGACAGGGTTCAAGCTTTCTTT. Residues: CASIHDRVQAFF.

The chain carries TRBV7-3 and TRBJ2-3, with no clear D. Germline V gene data show CDR1 as SGHTA and CDR2 as FQGTGA. Deletions cut 0 bases from V and 5 bases from J, with 6 bases between. CDR3 length: 13 amino acids. In DNA form, the CDR3 reads TGTGCCAGCAGCTTAACCGTCGTAGATACGCAGTATTTT. Encoded protein: CASSLTVVDTQYF. Combining the CDR3 with reference TRBV7-3 and TRBJ2-3 gives the whole variable domain GAGVSQTPSNKVTEKGKYVELRCDPISGHTALYWYRQSLGQGPEFLIYFQGTGAADDSGLPNDRFFAVRPEGSVSTLKIQRTERGDSAVYLCASSLTVVDTQYFGPGTRLTVL.

This clone is a singleton in its sample. CDR3 residues: CASSLGRIAGGLRETQYF. The CDR3 DNA reads TGTGCCAGCAGCTTAGGGCGGATAGCGGGGGGGCTGAGAGAGACCCAGTACTTC. V usage is TRBV7-8 and J usage is TRBJ2-5, with 11 positions matching TRBD2. The germline V gene encodes CDR1 SGHVS and CDR2 FQNEAQ. The V segment lost 1 base and the J segment 4 bases; nucleotides outside the gene matches: 11. This CDR3 contains 18 residues.

J is TRBJ2-5 and V is TRBV10-3, with 7 nucleotides matching TRBD2. The CDR3 is 14 residues long. Per germline, CDR1 ENHRY and CDR2 SYGVKD. The trim removed 7 bases at V and 5 bases at J, leaving 10 bases unmatched. The CDR3 protein is CAITPSGTRETQYF. The CDR3 DNA reads as TGTGCCATCACCCCCAGCGGGACCCGGGAGACCCAGTACTTC.

The chain uses TRBV7-9 and TRBJ2-1; 7 bases line up with TRBD2. With V trimmed by 5 bases and J by 3 bases, 10 bases remained unmatched. Per germline, CDR1 SEHNR and CDR2 FQNEAQ (reference sequence). The CDR3 has 16 amino acids. This CDR3 is CASSPWGEGYYNEQFF. The CDR3 DNA is TGTGCCAGCAGCCCATGGGGGGAGGGGTACTACAATGAGCAGTTCTTC.

The chain employs TRBV29-1 and TRBJ1-1; D perhaps matches TRBD1 (5 bases). The germline gives CDR1 SQVTM, CDR2 ANQGSEA. Trimming removed 3 bases from V and 4 bases from J, with 12 bases in between. The length of the CDR3 is 13 residues. The CDR3 nucleotides read TGCAGCGTTGACCGGGGGGTGGGCACTGAAGCTTTCTTT. Protein sequence: CSVDRGVGTEAFF.

The rearrangement uses TRBV15 and TRBJ2-5; 9 nucleotides agree with TRBD1. V was pared by 2 bases and J by 4 bases, with 5 bases of the junction left unmatched. CDR1 LNHNV and CDR2 YYDKDF come from the germline V gene (reference sequence). CDR3 size: 15 residues. The CDR3 DNA reads as TGTGCCACCAGCAGATCCGGACAGGGGTCAGAGACCCAGTACTTC. Its translation is CATSRSGQGSETQYF.

V and J are TRBV19 and TRBJ1-1; TRBD1 is a possible D gene (5 bases). This CDR3 comprises 14 residues. Trimming took off 8 bases at V and 4 bases at J, with 17 bases between the two ends. Germline V gives CDR1 LNHDA, CDR2 SQIVND (reference sequence). This chain's CDR3 is CASGNRGLSTEAFF. In DNA form, the CDR3 reads TGTGCCAGTGGCAATAGGGGCCTCTCCACTGAAGCTTTCTTT.

The V and J genes are TRBV7-2 and TRBJ1-1, with TRBD1 matching 9 bases. This CDR3 spans 16 amino acids. Germline V lookup: CDR1 SGHTA, CDR2 FQGNSA. V shed 7 bases, J shed 0 bases, and the junction held 9 bases outside the gene matches. This CDR3 reads CASMTGQGYMNTEAFF. The CDR3, as DNA: TGTGCCAGCATGACGGGACAGGGATATATGAACACTGAAGCTTTCTTT.

This chain joins TRBV6-1 and TRBJ1-5; a possible D gene is TRBD1 (5 bases). The CDR3 loop spans 16 amino acids. V dropped 0 bases and J dropped 4 bases, with 13 bases sitting between them. CDR1 is MNHNS and CDR2 is SASEGT in the germline V gene. The CDR3 region is CASSEAPRVRNQPQHF. CDR3 DNA sequence: TGTGCCAGCAGTGAAGCGCCCAGGGTGCGGAATCAGCCCCAGCATTTT.